The present T cell receptor beta chain was sequenced within a study of kidney transplant recipient with SARS-CoV-2 infection. MiXCR, applied by TCRdb to the reads, yields one record per CDR3 protein. The sample has fewer than 250,000 distinct CDR3 sequences, 25% to 35% seen once; the top ten hold 7% to 8%. To note about this clonotype: At one end the junction does not follow the germline gene, possibly because of a read error.

Per the germline V gene, CDR1 is SNHLY and CDR2 is FYNNEI. This CDR3 spans 14 amino acids. The V gene is TRBV2, the J gene TRBJ1-5; the D gene is possibly TRBD1 (6 bases). Sample: a blood sample, taken at baseline and between days 110 and 120 from a kidney transplant recipient. The origin of this receptor is a male patient in his 30s who had COVID-19 and was a kidney transplant recipient. T cells may partly derive from the graft donor. The CDR3 protein is CAGSEMGGNQPRHF. In nucleotides, the CDR3 is TGTGCCGGCAGTGAAATGGGGGGCAATCAGCCCCGGCATTTT. The full variable domain, its missing parts supplied by reference TRBV2 and TRBJ1-5, is EPEVTQTPSHQVTQMGQEVILRCVPISNHLYFYWYRQILGQKVEFLVSFYNNEISEKSEIFDDQFSVERPDGSNFTLKIRSTKLEDSAMYFCAGSEMGGNQPRHFGDGTRLSIL.